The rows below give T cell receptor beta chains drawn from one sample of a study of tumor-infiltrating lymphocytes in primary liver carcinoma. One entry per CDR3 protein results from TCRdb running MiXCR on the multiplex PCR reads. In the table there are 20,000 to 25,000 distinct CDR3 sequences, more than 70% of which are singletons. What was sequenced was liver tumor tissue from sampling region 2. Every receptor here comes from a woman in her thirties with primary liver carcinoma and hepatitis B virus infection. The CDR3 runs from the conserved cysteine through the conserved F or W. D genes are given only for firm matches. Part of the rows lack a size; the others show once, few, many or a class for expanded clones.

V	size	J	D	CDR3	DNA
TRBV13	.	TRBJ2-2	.	CASSFQTANIGELFF	TGTGCTAGCAGCTTCCAGACAGCGAACATCGGGGAGCTGTTTTTT
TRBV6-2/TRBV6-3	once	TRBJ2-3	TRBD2	CTSSYSPREVVADKQYF	TGTACCAGTAGTTACTCGCCGCGGGAGGTCGTTGCAGATAAGCAGTATTTT
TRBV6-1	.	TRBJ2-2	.	CASSEALPGGAANTGELFF	TGTGCCAGCAGTGAAGCCCTTCCCGGGGGCGCCGCGAACACTGGGGAGTTGTTTTTT
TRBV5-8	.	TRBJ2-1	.	CANSYGRSSYSEQFF	TGTGCCAACAGCTATGGTCGAAGCTCCTACAGTGAGCAGTTCTTC
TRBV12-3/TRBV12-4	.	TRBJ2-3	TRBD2	CASTLGGASGDTRYF	TGTGCCAGTACCCTTGGGGGTGCCAGCGGGGATACGCGGTATTTT
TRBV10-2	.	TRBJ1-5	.	CASSESDRPQPQHF	TGCGCCAGCAGTGAATCAGACAGGCCTCAGCCCCAGCATTTT
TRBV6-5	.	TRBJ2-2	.	CASSTRTVFTGELSF	TGTGCCAGCAGTACGCGGACAGTGTTCACCGGGGAGCTGTCTTTT
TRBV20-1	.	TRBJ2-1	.	CIARETGKINEQFF	TGCATTGCTAGAGAAACCGGGAAGATCAATGAGCAGTTCTTT
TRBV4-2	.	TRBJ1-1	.	CDSRPVDGRGNTEAFF	TGTGACAGCCGCCCCGTCGACGGGAGAGGGAACACTGAAGCTTTCTTT
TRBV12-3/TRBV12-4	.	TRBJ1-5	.	CASRTSGVTDTQHF	TGTGCCAGCAGAACGAGTGGGGTAACAGATACGCAGCATTTT
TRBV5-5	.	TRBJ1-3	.	CVSGLGGSGNTIYF	TGTGTCAGCGGCTTAGGCGGCTCTGGAAACACCATATATTTT
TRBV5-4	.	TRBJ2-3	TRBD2	CASTNQAASGSRTDTQYF	TGTGCCAGCACTAACCAGGCGGCTAGCGGGAGTCGGACGGATACGCAGTATTTT
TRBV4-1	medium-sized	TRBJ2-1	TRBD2	CASSQERVAGFGEQFF	TGCGCCAGCAGCCAAGAGAGGGTAGCGGGATTTGGTGAGCAGTTCTTC
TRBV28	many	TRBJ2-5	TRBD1	CASSFGFSGTGFGTQYF	TGTGCCAGCAGTTTTGGGTTTTCGGGGACAGGGTTTGGGACCCAGTACTTC
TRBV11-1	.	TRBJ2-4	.	CASSVAGTGYGIQYF	TGTGCCAGCAGCGTGGCCGGGACTGGTTATGGCATTCAGTACTTC
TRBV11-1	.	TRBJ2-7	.	CASSLVMAPYEQYF	TGTGCCAGCAGCTTAGTGATGGCCCCCTACGAGCAGTACTTC
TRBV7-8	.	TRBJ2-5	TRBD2	CASSLVGPSGSYQETQYF	TGTGCCAGCAGCTTAGTGGGACCTAGCGGGAGCTATCAAGAGACCCAGTACTTC
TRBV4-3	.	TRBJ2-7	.	CASSQVVTWGHISYEQYF	TGTGCCAGCAGCCAAGTTGTGACGTGGGGTCACATTAGCTACGAGCAGTACTTC
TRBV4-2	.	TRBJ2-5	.	CASSPTPGAKETQYF	TGTGCCAGCAGCCCCACCCCGGGAGCAAAAGAGACCCAGTACTTC
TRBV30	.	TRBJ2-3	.	CAWSPGTGTNTQYF	TGTGCCTGGAGTCCGGGGACGGGCACAAATACACAGTATTTT
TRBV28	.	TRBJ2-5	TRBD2	CANSLRKDSGGQETQYF	TGTGCCAACAGTTTACGCAAAGATAGCGGGGGTCAAGAGACCCAGTACTTC
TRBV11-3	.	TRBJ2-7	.	CTSSLDRDFSYEQYF	TGTACCAGCAGTTTAGACCGGGACTTCTCCTACGAGCAGTACTTC